These T cell receptor beta chains were read from a single sample in a study of spatial heterogeneity in lung cancer. TCRdb re-analysed the 5' RACE reads in MiXCR, keeping a single row per CDR3 protein. The table lists roughly 16,000 distinct CDR3 sequences, just under 6.5% of them singletons. The sample in question was PBMCs, obtained at follow-up. The receptors originated from a male donor with early-stage non-small cell lung cancer. Both conserved end residues are part of each CDR3.

TRBJ2-2 | TRBV12-3/TRBV12-4 | CASSRTSTGELFF
TRBJ2-4 | TRBV7-2 | CASSASGAKNIQYF
TRBJ1-4 | TRBV4-3 | CASSRAGTGNEKLFF
TRBJ2-7 | TRBV7-3 | CASSPGGAGEQYF
TRBJ2-2 | TRBV24-1 | CATSDPRDRGNTGELFF
TRBJ2-1 | TRBV20-1 | CSAQKGGGYNEQFF
TRBJ2-7 | TRBV27 | CASKTSADYEQYF
TRBJ2-3 | TRBV7-2 | CASSPLAGGHGTDTQYF
TRBJ2-1 | TRBV12-3/TRBV12-4 | CASRSGSGSTYNEQFF
TRBJ2-7 | TRBV5-1 | CASRLDWARYEQYF
TRBJ1-2 | TRBV19 | CASSPGHTNYGYTF
TRBJ2-2 | TRBV28 | CASSLNPSGTGELFF
TRBJ2-1 | TRBV11-3 | CASSPRLGSYNEQFF
TRBJ2-7 | TRBV11-2 | CASSPVGHSGHEQYF
TRBJ2-1 | TRBV6-5 | CASSYGQGYNEQFF
TRBJ2-7 | TRBV18 | CASSPTGLAAYEQYF
TRBJ2-4 | TRBV10-2 | CASRGLAKNIQYF
TRBJ2-5 | TRBV12-3/TRBV12-4 | CASSPGQGVETQYF
TRBJ2-7 | TRBV6-2/TRBV6-3 | CASKGLAESYEQYF
TRBJ2-7 | TRBV28 | CASRTGTDYEQYF
TRBJ2-1 | TRBV7-3 | CASSSYGGSINEQFF
TRBJ2-5 | TRBV2 | CASSLWTGTRWQETQYF
TRBJ1-3 | TRBV11-1 | CASSSTTGNTINF
TRBJ2-7 | TRBV4-2 | CASSQDEAAGGLAF
TRBJ2-5 | TRBV3-1 | CASSQSAGAGETQYF
TRBJ1-3 | TRBV6-5 | CASRRHGQGSGNTIYF
TRBJ2-2 | TRBV2 | CAGSGRARTGELFF
TRBJ2-1 | TRBV7-9 | CASRFDNEQFF
TRBJ2-7 | TRBV20-1 | CSARGLTSGVAYEQYF
TRBJ2-2 | TRBV4-1 | CASSQGGLAGVGTGELFF
TRBJ2-1 | TRBV29-1 | CSVGLAVYNEQFF
TRBJ2-6 | TRBV2 | CATPTGAPTSGANVLTF
TRBJ2-7 | TRBV3-1 | CASSPSDRAHYEQYF
TRBJ1-5 | TRBV12-3/TRBV12-4 | CASSSYWGRNQPQHF
TRBJ2-3 | TRBV5-4 | CASSLPASSSDTQYF
TRBJ2-7 | TRBV7-2 | CASSFHQGAREQYF
TRBJ1-2 | TRBV4-3 | CASSQGKQAVDGYTF
TRBJ1-5 | TRBV2 | CASSEVARGDNQPQHF
TRBJ2-2 | TRBV10-3 | CAISDPGLAGVVTGELFF
TRBJ1-1 | TRBV2 | CASMRGVNTEAFF
TRBJ1-4 | TRBV3-1 | CASSRAFPGTGNEKLFF
TRBJ2-1 | TRBV7-2 | CASGGTGEGEQFF
TRBJ1-2 | TRBV6-6 | CASSYNVRYGYTF